These 23 T cell receptor beta chains were all obtained from the same sample, sequenced in a study of cytomegalovirus exposure and HLA in healthy donors. Researchers ran the PCR with 60 Vbeta and 13 Jbeta primers. Clones were sequenced by immunoSEQ multiplex PCR, and TCRdb holds only the in-frame ones, with some missing. The sample contains around 300,000 clones, 85% to 90% of which appear only once. The specimen sequenced was PBMCs. These receptors originate from a woman between 18 and 29 years old in good health and CMV-seronegative.

This clone was picked up one time. The genes are TRBV10-3 and TRBJ2-2; D is perhaps TRBD2 (5 bases). The CDR3 contains 16 residues. Germline V CDR1 and CDR2: ENHRY, SYGVKD. V was cut by 3 bases and J by 4 bases, with 15 bases left in between. The CDR3 reads CAISDTAGGSTGELFF. CDR3 nucleotides: TGTGCCATCAGTGATACGGCAGGAGGATCCACCGGGGAGCTGTTTTTT.

The chain has TRBV19 and TRBJ2-7, with 7 bases matching TRBD1. V trimming: 6 bases; J trimming: 2 bases; junction bases outside the gene matches: 13. The germline V gene has CDR1 LNHDA and CDR2 SQIVND (reference sequence). The CDR3 spans 16 residues. CDR3 nucleotides: TGTGCCAGTAGCTTGTTCGGGACAGCAGGTGCCTACGAGCAGTACTTC. Protein: CASSLFGTAGAYEQYF. The full variable domain, rest sourced from reference TRBV19 and TRBJ2-7, is DGGITQSPKYLFRKEGQNVTLSCEQNLNHDAMYWYRQDPGQGLRLIYYSQIVNDFQKGDIAEGYSVSREKKESFPLTVTSAQKNPTAFYLCASSLFGTAGAYEQYFGPGTRLTVT.

The genes are TRBV10-2 and TRBJ2-1; 13 positions match TRBD2. V shed 3 bases, J shed 12 bases, and the junction held 11 bases outside the gene matches. The CDR3 consists of 16 residues. CDR1 is WSHSY and CDR2 is SAAADI in the germline V gene. The CDR3 region is CASSDLTSGGESGQFF. In DNA form, the CDR3 reads TGCGCCAGCAGTGACCTCACTAGCGGGGGGGAATCCGGGCAGTTCTTC.

The V and J genes are TRBV10-3 and TRBJ1-1, with D possibly TRBD1 on 5 matching bases. The CDR3 length is 12 residues. CDR1 is ENHRY and CDR2 is SYGVKD in the germline V gene. The germline V and J ends were trimmed by 9 bases and 2 bases, with 10 bases remaining between them. CDR3 nucleotide sequence: TGTGCCATGTTGGGGGGTAACACTGAAGCTTTCTTT. The encoded protein is CAMLGGNTEAFF.

Worth noting for this clone: Germline is not matched at one junction end, which may reflect a read error. The rearrangement links TRBV7-9 to TRBJ2-1; D unclear. Germline V gives CDR1 SEHNR, CDR2 FQNEAQ (reference sequence). This CDR3 has 15 amino acids. In DNA form, the CDR3 reads TGTTCCAGCAGCTTATGGGCAGCCCCCCACAATGAGCAGTTCTTC. This gives the protein CSSSLWAAPHNEQFF.

The rearrangement links TRBV6-4 to TRBJ2-2; 8 nucleotides agree with TRBD2. The CDR3 runs to 16 residues. CDR1 MRHNA and CDR2 SNTAGT come from the germline V gene. Trimming took 3 bases from V and 2 from J; bases not matched to a gene: 5. The CDR3 region is CASSEEAGVNTGELFF. CDR3 nucleotide sequence: TGTGCCAGCAGTGAGGAAGCGGGGGTCAACACCGGGGAGCTGTTTTTT.

The J gene is TRBJ2-7, the V gene TRBV6-1; TRBD1 agrees at 10 bases. The CDR3 is 15 residues long. V trimming: 1 base; J trimming: 4 bases; junction bases outside the gene matches: 4. The V gene's germline CDR1 is MNHNS and CDR2 SASEGT. CDR3 in amino acids: CASSEGLDRGYEQYF. CDR3 nucleotide sequence: TGTGCCAGCAGTGAAGGACTGGACAGGGGGTACGAGCAGTACTTC.

The chain uses TRBV2 and TRBJ2-2, with a tentative D call TRBD1 (6 bases). CDR3 length equals 14 residues. Germline values: CDR1 SNHLY, CDR2 FYNNEI. V was trimmed by 8 bases and J by 2 bases, leaving 12 bases between them. CDR3 DNA: TGTGCCAGCCGAGGGGGAAGAAACACCGGGGAGCTGTTTTTT. It specifies CASRGGRNTGELFF.

J is TRBJ1-5 and V is TRBV7-8; 10 bases are a match to TRBD1. The CDR3 runs 19 residues. Germline V gene lookup returns CDR1 SGHVS and CDR2 FQNEAQ. V lost 2 bases, J lost 0 bases, and 10 bases stayed unmatched. In DNA, the CDR3 is TGTGCCAGCAGCTTACAGGACAGGGGGAGATTATATAGCAATCAGCCCCAGCATTTT. This gives the protein CASSLQDRGRLYSNQPQHF.

J is TRBJ2-7 and V is TRBV7-2, with D perhaps matching TRBD1 (5 bases). The CDR3 spans 16 residues. V lost 5 bases, J lost 2 bases, and 19 bases lay in between. CDR1 is SGHTA and CDR2 is FQGNSA in the germline V gene. CDR3 protein: CASSPSRARGPYEQYF. The CDR3 nucleotides are TGTGCCAGCAGCCCGTCCAGGGCAAGAGGTCCCTACGAGCAGTACTTC. The variable domain in full, completed from reference TRBV7-2 and TRBJ2-7, reads GAGVSQSPSNKVTEKGKDVELRCDPISGHTALYWYRQSLGQGLEFLIYFQGNSAPDKSGLPSDRFSAERTGGSVSTLTIQRTQQEDSAVYLCASSPSRARGPYEQYFGPGTRLTVT.

The chain employs TRBV19 and TRBJ2-1; D perhaps matches TRBD2 (5 bases). Per germline, CDR1 LNHDA and CDR2 SQIVND (reference sequence). Trimming pared 3 bases from V and 7 bases from J, leaving 16 bases between. The CDR3 is 15 residues long. CDR3 sequence: CASSIEGPQWNEQFF. The DNA for the CDR3 is TGTGCCAGTAGTATTGAGGGCCCCCAATGGAATGAGCAGTTCTTC.

This rearrangement joins TRBV5-1 to TRBJ2-3, with 7 bases identical to TRBD2. V was clipped by 3 bases and J by 3 bases; unmatched bases: 13. CDR1 and CDR2 (germline): SGHRS, YFSETQ. The length of the CDR3 is 17 residues. CDR3 coding DNA: TGCGCCAGCAGCTCCGCGGGGGAAGCGGGAACGACAGATACGCAGTATTTT. It is translated as CASSSAGEAGTTDTQYF.

The chain links TRBV6-1 to TRBJ2-7; D call uncertain. The CDR3 contains 13 residues. Germline V gene sequence: CDR1 MNHNS, CDR2 SASEGT. V dropped 4 bases and J dropped 7 bases, with 14 bases sitting between them. As DNA, the CDR3 is TGTGCCAGCAGTGGATACGCCGGGTGGGAGCAGTACTTC. Encoded protein: CASSGYAGWEQYF.

CDR3 region: CASSRPTITGELFF. The CDR3, as DNA: TGTGCCAGCTCACGACCCACTATTACCGGGGAGCTGTTTTTT. The chain uses TRBV18 and TRBJ2-2; D not resolved. The CDR3 is 14 amino acids. CDR1 KGHSH and CDR2 LQKENI come from the germline V gene. V gave up 4 bases and J gave up 5 bases, with 11 bases separating them.

The chain employs TRBV5-6 and TRBJ1-1, with D tentatively TRBD1 (5 bases). Trimming took 0 bases from V and 1 from J, leaving 10 bases between them. This CDR3 spans 15 amino acids. CDR1 and CDR2 (germline): SGHDT, YYEEEE. CDR3 sequence reads: CASSLAGGKNTEAFF. CDR3 bases: TGTGCCAGCAGCTTGGCCGGGGGAAAGAACACTGAAGCTTTCTTT.

About this clone: This same CDR3 is encoded by further DNA sequences in the sample. This chain connects TRBV5-1 to TRBJ2-1, with 7 bases matching TRBD1. CDR1 SGHRS and CDR2 YFSETQ come from the germline V gene. The length of the CDR3 is 15 residues. Unmatched junction bases numbered 5, after V lost 2 bases and J lost 3 bases. This chain's CDR3 is CASSLPGTDYNEQFF. In nucleotides, the CDR3 is TGCGCCAGCAGCTTACCTGGGACAGACTACAATGAGCAGTTCTTC.

The rearrangement joins TRBV23-1 to TRBJ1-4, with a tentative D call TRBD1 (6 bases). TRBV23-1 is an ORF, with its function uncertain. The CDR3 extends over 15 amino acids. V gave up 6 bases and J gave up 0 bases, with 11 bases separating them. CDR3 in amino acids: CASSLGTPTNEKLFF. CDR3 DNA sequence: TGCGCCAGCAGCCTCGGGACACCAACTAATGAAAAACTGTTTTTT.

The rearrangement uses TRBV6-5 and TRBJ1-2; weak D call: TRBD1 (5 bases). Germline CDR1 MNHEY, CDR2 SVGAGI. Trimming shortened V by 2 bases and J by 9 bases, and 10 bases separated the two germline ends. CDR3 length: 12 residues. This CDR3 reads CASSYGQGSYTF. Written as DNA, the CDR3 is TGTGCCAGCAGTTACGGGCAGGGCAGCTACACCTTC.

This clone was detected once. The V and J genes are TRBV15 and TRBJ1-5; D not certain. Germline CDR1 is LNHNV and CDR2 is YYDKDF (reference sequence). CDR3 length: 18 amino acids. V was pared by 0 bases and J by 5 bases, with 20 bases between. The CDR3 nucleotides read TGTGCCACCAGCAGAGACCCCGGGGATGGGGTTGGGGATCAGCCCCAGCATTTT. Protein sequence: CATSRDPGDGVGDQPQHF.

CDR3 bases: TGTGCCATCAGTGAGAAATCGAGGGGGCCCAATAATTCACCCCTCCACTTT. Amino acids: CAISEKSRGPNNSPLHF. The chain employs TRBV10-3 and TRBJ1-6, with 7 bases identical to TRBD1. The CDR3 sequence is 17 residues long. Trimming cost V 2 bases and J 5 bases; bases outside gene matches: 9. CDR1 is ENHRY, CDR2 SYGVKD, per germline.

A word on this clone: Other DNA sequences within the sample encode an identical CDR3. J is TRBJ2-2 and V is TRBV5-1, with D perhaps TRBD1 (6 bases). This CDR3 region has 14 residues. Germline CDR1 SGHRS, CDR2 YFSETQ. V shed 1 base and J shed 4 bases, with 8 bases lying between them. CDR3 DNA sequence: TGCGCCAGCAGCTTGCAGGGGACCACCGGGGAGCTGTTTTTT. It yields the protein CASSLQGTTGELFF.

The chain joins TRBV7-9 to TRBJ2-1, with a tentative D call TRBD1 (6 bases). This CDR3 has 16 amino acids. The ends were cut back, 5 bases at V and 8 bases at J, with 22 bases in the middle. Looked up from germline, CDR1 is SEHNR and CDR2 is FQNEAQ (reference sequence). The CDR3 sequence is CASSISSGHKGDEQFF. In nucleotides, the CDR3 is TGTGCCAGCAGCATTAGCAGTGGTCACAAGGGGGATGAGCAGTTCTTC. The entire variable domain, with the rest obtained from reference TRBV7-9 and TRBJ2-1, is as follows: DTGVSQNPRHKITKRGQNVTFRCDPISEHNRLYWYRQTLGQGPEFLTYFQNEAQLEKSRLLSDRFSAERPKGSFSTLEIQRTEQGDSAMYLCASSISSGHKGDEQFFGPGTRLTVL.

This clone was seen once. The chain joins TRBV5-6 to TRBJ2-7, with D possibly matching TRBD2 (5 bases). Germline CDR1 SGHDT, CDR2 YYEEEE. The V gene lost 4 bases and the J gene lost 6 bases, with 14 bases spanning the gap. CDR3 length: 13 residues. The CDR3 DNA is TGTGCCAGCAGCCGGGCCCCCGCGGGCGAGCAGTACTTC. Its protein is CASSRAPAGEQYF.